The T cell receptor (beta chain) under discussion was sequenced for a study of blood T cell repertoires in COVID-19. Sequencing was performed with immunoSEQ multiplex PCR; in TCRdb, only in-frame clones are kept and a portion is missing. The sample carries 100,000 to 150,000 clones, approximately 88% recorded once. The TCR originated in a woman in her 30s who had recovered from COVID-19. Input material: peripheral blood.

The CDR3 spells CASSERTSGETQYF. CDR3 nucleotide sequence: TGTGCCAGCAGCGAAAGGACTAGCGGGGAGACCCAGTACTTC. The rearrangement uses TRBV2 and TRBJ2-5, with 11 positions matching TRBD2. The CDR3 totals 14 residues. Germline V gene lookup returns CDR1 SNHLY and CDR2 FYNNEI. Trimming removed 6 bases from V and 5 bases from J; junction bases left unmatched: 5.